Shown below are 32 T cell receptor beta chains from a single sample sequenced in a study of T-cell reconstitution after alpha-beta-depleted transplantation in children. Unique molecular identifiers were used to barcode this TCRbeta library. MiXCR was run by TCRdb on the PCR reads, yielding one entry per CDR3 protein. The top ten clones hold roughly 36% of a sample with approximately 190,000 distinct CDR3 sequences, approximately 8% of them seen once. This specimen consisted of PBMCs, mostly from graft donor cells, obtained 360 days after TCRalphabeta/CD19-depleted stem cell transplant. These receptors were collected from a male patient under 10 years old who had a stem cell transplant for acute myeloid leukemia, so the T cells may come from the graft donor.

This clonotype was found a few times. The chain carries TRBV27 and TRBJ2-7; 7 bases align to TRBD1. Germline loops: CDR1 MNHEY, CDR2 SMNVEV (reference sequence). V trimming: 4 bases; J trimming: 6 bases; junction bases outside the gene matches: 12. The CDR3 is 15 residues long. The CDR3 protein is CASSSYGRQGGEQYF. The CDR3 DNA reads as TGTGCCAGCAGTTCTTATGGCCGACAGGGCGGCGAGCAGTACTTC.

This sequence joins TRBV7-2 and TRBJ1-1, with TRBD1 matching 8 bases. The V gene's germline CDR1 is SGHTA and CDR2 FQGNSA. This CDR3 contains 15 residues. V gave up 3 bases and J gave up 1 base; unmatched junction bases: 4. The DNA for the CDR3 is TGTGCCAGCAGCTTGCAGGGGGCGTGGAACACTGAAGCTTTCTTT. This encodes CASSLQGAWNTEAFF.

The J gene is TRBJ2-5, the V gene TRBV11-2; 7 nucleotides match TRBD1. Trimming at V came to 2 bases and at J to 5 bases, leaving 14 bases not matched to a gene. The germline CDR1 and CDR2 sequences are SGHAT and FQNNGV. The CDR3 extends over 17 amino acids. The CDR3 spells CASSLRRAGGLRETQYF. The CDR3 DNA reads TGTGCCAGCAGCTTAAGAAGGGCAGGGGGTCTACGGGAGACCCAGTACTTC.

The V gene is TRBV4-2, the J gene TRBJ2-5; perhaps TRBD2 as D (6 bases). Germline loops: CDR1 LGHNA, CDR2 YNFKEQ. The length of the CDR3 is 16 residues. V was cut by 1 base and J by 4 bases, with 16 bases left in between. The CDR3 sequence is CASSQVGGGVRETQYF. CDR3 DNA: TGTGCCAGCAGCCAAGTAGGAGGAGGGGTTCGAGAGACCCAGTACTTC.

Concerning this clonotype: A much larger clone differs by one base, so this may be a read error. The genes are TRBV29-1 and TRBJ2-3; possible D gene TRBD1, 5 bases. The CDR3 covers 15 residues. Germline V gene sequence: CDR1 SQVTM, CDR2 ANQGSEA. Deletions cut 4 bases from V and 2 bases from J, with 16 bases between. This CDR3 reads CSVGSGPVPTDTQYF. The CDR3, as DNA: TGCAGCGTTGGGTCAGGGCCCGTCCCCACAGATACGCAGTATTTT.

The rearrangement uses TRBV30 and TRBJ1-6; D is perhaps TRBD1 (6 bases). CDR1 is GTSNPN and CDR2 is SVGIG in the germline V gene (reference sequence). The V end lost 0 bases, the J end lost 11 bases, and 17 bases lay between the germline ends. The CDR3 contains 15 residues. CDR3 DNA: TGTGCCTGGAGTGTAGGGGGAAGGGTCGGGACACCCCTCCACTTT. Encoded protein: CAWSVGGRVGTPLHF. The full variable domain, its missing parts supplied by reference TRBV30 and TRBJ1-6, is SQTIHQWPATLVQPVGSPLSLECTVEGTSNPNLYWYRQAAGRGLQLLFYSVGIGQISSEVPQNLSASRPQDRQFILSSKKLLLSDSGFYLCAWSVGGRVGTPLHFGNGTRLTVT.

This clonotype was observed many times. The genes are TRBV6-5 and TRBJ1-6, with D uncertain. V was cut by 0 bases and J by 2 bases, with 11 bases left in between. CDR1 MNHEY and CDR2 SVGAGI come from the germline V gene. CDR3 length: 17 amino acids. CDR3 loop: CASSYSKGPPYNSPLHF. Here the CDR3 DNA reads TGTGCCAGCAGTTACTCGAAAGGACCACCCTATAATTCACCCCTCCACTTT.

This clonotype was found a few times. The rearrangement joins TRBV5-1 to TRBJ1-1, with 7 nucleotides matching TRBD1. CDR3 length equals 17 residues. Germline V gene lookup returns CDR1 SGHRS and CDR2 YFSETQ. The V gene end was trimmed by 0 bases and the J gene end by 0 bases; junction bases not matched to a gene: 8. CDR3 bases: TGCGCCAGCAGCTTGGGCCCTGAGGGACAGCTGAACACTGAAGCTTTCTTT. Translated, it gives CASSLGPEGQLNTEAFF. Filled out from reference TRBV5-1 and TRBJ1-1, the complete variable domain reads KAGVTQTPRYLIKTRGQQVTLSCSPISGHRSVSWYQQTPGQGLQFLFEYFSETQRNKGNFPGRFSGRQFSNSRSEMNVSTLELGDSALYLCASSLGPEGQLNTEAFFGQGTRLTVV.

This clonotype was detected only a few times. In DNA form, the CDR3 reads TGCAGTGCTACCAAGCCGGGGGCCGATTACGAGCAGTACGTC. Its translation: CSATKPGADYEQYV. V is TRBV20-1 and J is TRBJ2-7; the D call may be TRBD1 or TRBD2 (6 bases each). The CDR3 totals 14 residues. The V and J ends lost 4 bases and 4 bases respectively, with 17 bases between them. Per the germline V gene, CDR1 is DFQATT and CDR2 is SNEGSKA (reference sequence).

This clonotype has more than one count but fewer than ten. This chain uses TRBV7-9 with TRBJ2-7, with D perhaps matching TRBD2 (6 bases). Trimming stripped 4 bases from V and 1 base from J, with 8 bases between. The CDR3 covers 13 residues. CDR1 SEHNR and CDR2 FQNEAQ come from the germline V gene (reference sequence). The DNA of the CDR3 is TGTGCCAGCAGCTCGCGGGGATCCTACGAGCAGTACGTC. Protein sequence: CASSSRGSYEQYV.

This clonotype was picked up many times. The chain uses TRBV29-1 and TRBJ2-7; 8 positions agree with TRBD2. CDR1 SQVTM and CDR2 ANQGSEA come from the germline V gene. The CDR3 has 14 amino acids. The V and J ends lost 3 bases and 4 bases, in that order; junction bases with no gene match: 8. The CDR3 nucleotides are TGCAGCGTTGAGATACTAGCGGACCAATACGAGCAGTACTTC. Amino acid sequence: CSVEILADQYEQYF.

For the CDR3, the DNA is TGTGCCAGCAGCTTAGCCAGCGGGACTAGCACAGATACGCAGTATTTT. It translates to CASSLASGTSTDTQYF. The rearrangement uses TRBV7-3 and TRBJ2-3; 7 bases line up with TRBD2. With 2 bases clipped from V and 0 bases from J, the junction kept 5 bases outside the gene matches. Germline CDR1 reads SGHTA; CDR2 reads FQGTGA. CDR3 length: 16 amino acids.

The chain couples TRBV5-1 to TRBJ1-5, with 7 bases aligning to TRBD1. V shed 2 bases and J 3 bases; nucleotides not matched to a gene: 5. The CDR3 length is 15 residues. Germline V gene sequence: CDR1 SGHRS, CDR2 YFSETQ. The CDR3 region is CASSLGQGVNQPQHF. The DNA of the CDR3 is TGCGCCAGCAGCTTAGGCCAGGGGGTCAATCAGCCCCAGCATTTT.

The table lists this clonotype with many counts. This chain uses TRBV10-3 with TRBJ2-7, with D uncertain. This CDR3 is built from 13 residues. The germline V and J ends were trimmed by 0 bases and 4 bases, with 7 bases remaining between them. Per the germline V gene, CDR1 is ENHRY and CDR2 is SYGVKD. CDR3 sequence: CAISESTSYEQYV. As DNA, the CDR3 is TGTGCCATCAGTGAGTCGACGAGTTACGAGCAGTACGTC.

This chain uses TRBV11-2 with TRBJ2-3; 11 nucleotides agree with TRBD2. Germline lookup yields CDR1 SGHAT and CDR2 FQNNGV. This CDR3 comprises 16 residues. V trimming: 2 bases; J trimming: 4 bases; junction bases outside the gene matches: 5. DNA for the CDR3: TGTGCCAGCAGCTTACTAGCGGGAGGACCATCAGATACGCAGTATTTT. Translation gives CASSLLAGGPSDTQYF. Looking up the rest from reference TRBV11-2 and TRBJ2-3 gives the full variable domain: EAGVAQSPRYKIIEKRQSVAFWCNPISGHATLYWYQQILGQGPKLLIQFQNNGVVDDSQLPKDRFSAERLKGVDSTLKIQPAKLEDSAVYLCASSLLAGGPSDTQYFGPGTRLTVL.

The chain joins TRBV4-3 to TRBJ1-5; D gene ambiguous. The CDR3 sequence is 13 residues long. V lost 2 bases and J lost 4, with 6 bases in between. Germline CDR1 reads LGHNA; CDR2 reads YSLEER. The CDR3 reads CASSQSLNQPQHF. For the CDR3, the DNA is TGCGCCAGCAGCCAATCACTAAATCAGCCCCAGCATTTT.

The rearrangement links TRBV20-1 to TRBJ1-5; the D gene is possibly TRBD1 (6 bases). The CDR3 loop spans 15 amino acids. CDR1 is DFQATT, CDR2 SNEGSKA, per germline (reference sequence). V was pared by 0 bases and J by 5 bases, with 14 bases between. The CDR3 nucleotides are TGCAGTGCTAGAGATCGGGACAACGAGTATCAGCCCCAGCATTTT. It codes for CSARDRDNEYQPQHF.

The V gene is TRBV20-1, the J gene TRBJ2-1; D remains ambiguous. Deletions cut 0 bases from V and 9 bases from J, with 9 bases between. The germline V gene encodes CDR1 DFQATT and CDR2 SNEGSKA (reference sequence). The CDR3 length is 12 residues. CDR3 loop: CSAREVDREQFF. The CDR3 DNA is TGCAGTGCTAGAGAGGTTGATCGTGAGCAGTTCTTC.

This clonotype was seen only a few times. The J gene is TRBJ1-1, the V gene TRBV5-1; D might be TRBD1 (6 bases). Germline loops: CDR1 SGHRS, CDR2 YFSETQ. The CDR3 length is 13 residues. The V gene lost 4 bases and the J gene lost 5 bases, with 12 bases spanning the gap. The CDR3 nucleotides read TGCGCCAGCAGCGCAAACAGGGAGACTGAAGCTTTCTTT. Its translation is CASSANRETEAFF.

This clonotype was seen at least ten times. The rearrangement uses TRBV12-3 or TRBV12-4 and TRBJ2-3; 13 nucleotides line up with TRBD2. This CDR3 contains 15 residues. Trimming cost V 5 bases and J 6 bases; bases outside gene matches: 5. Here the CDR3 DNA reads TGTGCCAGCAGTCAAAGGACTAGCGGGGGTGATACGCAGTATTTT. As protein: CASSQRTSGGDTQYF.

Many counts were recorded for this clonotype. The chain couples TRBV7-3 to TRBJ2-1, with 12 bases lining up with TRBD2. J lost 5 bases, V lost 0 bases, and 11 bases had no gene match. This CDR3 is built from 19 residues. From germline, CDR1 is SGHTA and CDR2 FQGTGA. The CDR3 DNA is TGTGCCAGCAGCTTAACCGTACTAGCGGGGGGTCCGCAGGACAATGAGCAGTTCTTC. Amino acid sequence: CASSLTVLAGGPQDNEQFF.

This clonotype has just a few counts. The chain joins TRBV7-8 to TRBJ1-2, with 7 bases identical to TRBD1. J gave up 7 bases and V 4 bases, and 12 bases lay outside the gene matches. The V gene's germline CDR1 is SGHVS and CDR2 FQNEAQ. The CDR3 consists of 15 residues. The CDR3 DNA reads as TGTGCCAGCAGCTCTCCGACAGGGTGGAGGTCTGGCTACACCTTC. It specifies CASSSPTGWRSGYTF.

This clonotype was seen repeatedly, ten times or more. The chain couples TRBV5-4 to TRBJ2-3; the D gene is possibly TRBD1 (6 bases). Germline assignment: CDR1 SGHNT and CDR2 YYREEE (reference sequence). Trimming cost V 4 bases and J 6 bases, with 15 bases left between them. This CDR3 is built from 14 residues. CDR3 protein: CASSATGLEDTQYF. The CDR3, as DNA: TGTGCCAGCAGCGCGACAGGTTTAGAGGATACGCAGTATTTT. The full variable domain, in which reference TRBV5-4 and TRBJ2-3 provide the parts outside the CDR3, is ETGVTQSPTHLIKTRGQQVTLRCSSQSGHNTVSWYQQALGQGPQFIFQYYREEENGRGNFPPRFSGLQFPNYSSELNVNALELDDSALYLCASSATGLEDTQYFGPGTRLTVL.

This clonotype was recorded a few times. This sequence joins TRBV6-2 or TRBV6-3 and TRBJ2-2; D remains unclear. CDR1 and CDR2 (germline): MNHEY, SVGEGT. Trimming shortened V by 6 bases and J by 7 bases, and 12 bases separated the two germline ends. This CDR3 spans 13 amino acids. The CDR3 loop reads CASRGFVDGELFF. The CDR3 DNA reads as TGTGCCAGCAGAGGATTTGTGGACGGGGAGCTGTTTTTT.

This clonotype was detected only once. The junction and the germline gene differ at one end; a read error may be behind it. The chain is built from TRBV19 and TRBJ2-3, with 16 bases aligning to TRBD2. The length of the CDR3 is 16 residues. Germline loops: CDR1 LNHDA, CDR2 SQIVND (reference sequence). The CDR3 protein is CVSSRGTSGGADTQYF. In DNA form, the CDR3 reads TGTGTCAGTAGTAGAGGGACTAGCGGGGGGGCTGATACGCAGTATTTT.

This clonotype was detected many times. CDR3: CSARDRADTQYF. Written as DNA, the CDR3 is TGCAGTGCTAGAGATCGGGCAGATACGCAGTATTTT. V is TRBV20-1 and J is TRBJ2-3; D is undetermined. There are 12 residues in the CDR3. Looked up from germline, CDR1 is DFQATT and CDR2 is SNEGSKA (reference sequence). V was shortened by 0 bases and J by 4 bases, with 5 bases between the two germline ends.

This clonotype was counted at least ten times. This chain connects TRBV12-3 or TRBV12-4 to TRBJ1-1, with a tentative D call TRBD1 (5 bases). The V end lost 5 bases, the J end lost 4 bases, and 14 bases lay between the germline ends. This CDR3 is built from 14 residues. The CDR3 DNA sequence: TGTGCCAGCAGTATCAGGGAAGGAGGCACTGAAGCTTTCTTT. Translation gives CASSIREGGTEAFF.

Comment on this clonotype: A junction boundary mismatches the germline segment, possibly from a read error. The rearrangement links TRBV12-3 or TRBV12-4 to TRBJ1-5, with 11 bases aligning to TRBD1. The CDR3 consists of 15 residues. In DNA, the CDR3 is TGTGCCAGCAGTGCCGGGACAGGGGGAAATCAGCCCGAGCATTTT. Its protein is CASSAGTGGNQPEHF.

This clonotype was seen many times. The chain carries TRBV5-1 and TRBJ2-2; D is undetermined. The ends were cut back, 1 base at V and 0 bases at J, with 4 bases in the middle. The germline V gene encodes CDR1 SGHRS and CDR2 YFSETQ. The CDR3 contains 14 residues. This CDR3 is CASSLQANTGELFF. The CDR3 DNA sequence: TGCGCCAGCAGCTTGCAGGCGAACACCGGGGAGCTGTTTTTT.

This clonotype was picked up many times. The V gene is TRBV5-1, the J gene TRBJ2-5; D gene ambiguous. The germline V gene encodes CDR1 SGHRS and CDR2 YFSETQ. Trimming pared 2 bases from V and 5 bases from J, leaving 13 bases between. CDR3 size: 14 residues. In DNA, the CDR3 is TGCGCCAGCAGCTTCCCGGGCCCTCAGGAGACCCAGTACTTC. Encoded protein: CASSFPGPQETQYF. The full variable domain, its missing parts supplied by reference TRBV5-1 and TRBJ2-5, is KAGVTQTPRYLIKTRGQQVTLSCSPISGHRSVSWYQQTPGQGLQFLFEYFSETQRNKGNFPGRFSGRQFSNSRSEMNVSTLELGDSALYLCASSFPGPQETQYFGPGTRLLVL.

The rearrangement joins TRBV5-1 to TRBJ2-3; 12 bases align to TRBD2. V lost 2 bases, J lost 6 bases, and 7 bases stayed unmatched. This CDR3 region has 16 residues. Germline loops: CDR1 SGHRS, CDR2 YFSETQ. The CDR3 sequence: CASSLDLAGGPDTQYF. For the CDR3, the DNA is TGCGCCAGCAGCTTAGACCTAGCGGGGGGGCCGGATACGCAGTATTTT.

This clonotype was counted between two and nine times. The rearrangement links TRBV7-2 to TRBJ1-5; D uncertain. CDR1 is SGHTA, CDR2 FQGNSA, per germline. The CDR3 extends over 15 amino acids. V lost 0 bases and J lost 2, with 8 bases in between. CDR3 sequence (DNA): TGTGCCAGCAGCTTAGCCGCGGGTCGCAATCAGCCCCAGCATTTT. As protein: CASSLAAGRNQPQHF.